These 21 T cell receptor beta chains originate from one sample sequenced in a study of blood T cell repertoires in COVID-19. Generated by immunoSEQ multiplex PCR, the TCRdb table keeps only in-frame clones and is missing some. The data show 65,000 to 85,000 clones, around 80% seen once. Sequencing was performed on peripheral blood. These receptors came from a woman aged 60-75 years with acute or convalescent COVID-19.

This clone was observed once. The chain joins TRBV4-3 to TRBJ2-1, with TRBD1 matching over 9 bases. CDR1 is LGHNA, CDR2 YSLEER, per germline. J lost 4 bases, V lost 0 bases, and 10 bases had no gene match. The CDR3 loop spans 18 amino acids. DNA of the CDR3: TGCGCCAGCAGCCAAGATGGGGGACAGGGCCGTAGGTACAATGAGCAGTTCTTC. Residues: CASSQDGGQGRRYNEQFF.

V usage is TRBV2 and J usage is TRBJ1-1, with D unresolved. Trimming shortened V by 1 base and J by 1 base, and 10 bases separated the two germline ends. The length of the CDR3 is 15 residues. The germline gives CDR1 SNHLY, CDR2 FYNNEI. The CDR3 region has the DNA TGTGCCAGCAGTGAAGAGGCAGCAGGGAACACTGAAGCTTTCTTT. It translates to CASSEEAAGNTEAFF.

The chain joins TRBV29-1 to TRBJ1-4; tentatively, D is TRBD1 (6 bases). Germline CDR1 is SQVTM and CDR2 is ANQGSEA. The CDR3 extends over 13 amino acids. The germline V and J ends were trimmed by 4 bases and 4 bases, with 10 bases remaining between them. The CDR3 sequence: CSVAGVGNEKLFF. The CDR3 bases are TGCAGCGTTGCAGGGGTGGGTAATGAAAAACTGTTTTTT. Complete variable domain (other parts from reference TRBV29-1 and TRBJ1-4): SAVISQKPSRDICQRGTSLTIQCQVDSQVTMMFWYRQQPGQSLTLIATANQGSEATYESGFVIDKFPISRPNLTFSTLTVSNMSPEDSSIYLCSVAGVGNEKLFFGSGTQLSVL.

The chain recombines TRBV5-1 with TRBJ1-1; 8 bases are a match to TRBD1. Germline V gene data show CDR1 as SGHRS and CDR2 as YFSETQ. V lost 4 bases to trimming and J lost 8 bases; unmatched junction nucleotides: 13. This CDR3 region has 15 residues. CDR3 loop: CASSTGQGGSGEAFF. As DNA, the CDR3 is TGCGCCAGCAGCACCGGACAGGGAGGGAGCGGAGAAGCTTTCTTT.

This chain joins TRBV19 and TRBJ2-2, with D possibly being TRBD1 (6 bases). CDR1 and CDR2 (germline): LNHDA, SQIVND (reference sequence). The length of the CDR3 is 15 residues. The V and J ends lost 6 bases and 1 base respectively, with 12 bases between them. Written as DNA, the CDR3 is TGTGCCAGTAGACCTGGGACACTGAACACCGGGGAGCTGTTTTTT. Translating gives CASRPGTLNTGELFF.

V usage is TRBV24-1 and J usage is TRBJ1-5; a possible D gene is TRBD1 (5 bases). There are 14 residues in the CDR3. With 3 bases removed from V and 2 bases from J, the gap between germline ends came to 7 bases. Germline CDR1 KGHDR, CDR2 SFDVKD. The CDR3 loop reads CATSDTRGNQPQHF. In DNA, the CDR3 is TGTGCCACCAGTGATACCAGGGGCAATCAGCCCCAGCATTTT.

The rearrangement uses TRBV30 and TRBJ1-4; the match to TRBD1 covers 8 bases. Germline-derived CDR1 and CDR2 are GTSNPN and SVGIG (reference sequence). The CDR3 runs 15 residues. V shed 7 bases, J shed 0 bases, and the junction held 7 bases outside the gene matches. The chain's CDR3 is CAFRTGHTTNEKLFF. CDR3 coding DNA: TGTGCCTTTAGGACAGGGCATACAACTAATGAAAAACTGTTTTTT. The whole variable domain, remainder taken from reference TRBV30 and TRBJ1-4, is SQTIHQWPATLVQPVGSPLSLECTVEGTSNPNLYWYRQAAGRGLQLLFYSVGIGQISSEVPQNLSASRPQDRQFILSSKKLLLSDSGFYLCAFRTGHTTNEKLFFGSGTQLSVL.

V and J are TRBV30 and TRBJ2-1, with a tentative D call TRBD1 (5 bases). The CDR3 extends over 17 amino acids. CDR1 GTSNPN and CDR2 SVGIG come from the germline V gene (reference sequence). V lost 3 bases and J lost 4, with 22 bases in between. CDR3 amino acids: CAWSFFVQGKIYNEQFF. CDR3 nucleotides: TGTGCCTGGAGCTTCTTCGTCCAGGGAAAAATTTACAATGAGCAGTTCTTC.

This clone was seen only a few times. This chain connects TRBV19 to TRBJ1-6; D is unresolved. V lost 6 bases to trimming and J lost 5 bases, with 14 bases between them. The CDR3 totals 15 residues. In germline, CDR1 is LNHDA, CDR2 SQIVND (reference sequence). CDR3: CASRLAAQNNSPLHF. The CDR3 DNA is TGTGCCAGTAGATTAGCGGCGCAGAATAATTCACCCCTCCACTTT.

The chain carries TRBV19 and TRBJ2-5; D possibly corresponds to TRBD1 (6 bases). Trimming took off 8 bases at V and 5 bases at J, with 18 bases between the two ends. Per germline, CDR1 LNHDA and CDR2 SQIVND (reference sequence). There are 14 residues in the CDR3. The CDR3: CASSITGQQETQYF. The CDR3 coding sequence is TGTGCCAGTTCAATCACAGGACAGCAGGAGACCCAGTACTTC.

The CDR3 DNA is TGTGCCAGTAGTATAGATTGGGAGTCAAGGGCGTCCACTGAAGCTTTCTTT. Translated: CASSIDWESRASTEAFF. The J gene is TRBJ1-1, the V gene TRBV19; D is uncertain. This CDR3 contains 17 residues. V was trimmed by 0 bases and J by 4 bases, leaving 18 bases between them. In germline, CDR1 is LNHDA, CDR2 SQIVND (reference sequence).

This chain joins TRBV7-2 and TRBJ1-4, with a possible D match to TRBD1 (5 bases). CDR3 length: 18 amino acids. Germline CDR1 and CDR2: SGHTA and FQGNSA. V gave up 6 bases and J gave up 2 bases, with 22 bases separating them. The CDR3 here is CASSSRALQSLTNEKLFF. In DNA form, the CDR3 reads TGTGCCAGCAGTTCCAGGGCGTTGCAAAGCCTGACTAATGAAAAACTGTTTTTT.

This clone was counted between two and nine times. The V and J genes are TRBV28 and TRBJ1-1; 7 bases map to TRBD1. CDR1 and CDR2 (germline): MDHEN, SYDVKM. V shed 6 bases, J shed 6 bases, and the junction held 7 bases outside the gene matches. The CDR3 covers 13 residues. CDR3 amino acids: CASSLQGTPEAFF. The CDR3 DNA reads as TGTGCCAGCAGCTTACAGGGGACCCCTGAAGCTTTCTTT. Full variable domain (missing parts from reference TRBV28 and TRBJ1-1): DVKVTQSSRYLVKRTGEKVFLECVQDMDHENMFWYRQDPGLGLRLIYFSYDVKMKEKGDIPEGYSVSREKKERFSLILESASTNQTSMYLCASSLQGTPEAFFGQGTRLTVV.

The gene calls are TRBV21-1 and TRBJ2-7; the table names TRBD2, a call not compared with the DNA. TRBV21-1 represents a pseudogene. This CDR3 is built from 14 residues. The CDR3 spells CASSKTDGAYEQYF. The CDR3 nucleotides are TGTGCCAGCAGCAAAACCGATGGAGCTTACGAGCAGTACTTC.

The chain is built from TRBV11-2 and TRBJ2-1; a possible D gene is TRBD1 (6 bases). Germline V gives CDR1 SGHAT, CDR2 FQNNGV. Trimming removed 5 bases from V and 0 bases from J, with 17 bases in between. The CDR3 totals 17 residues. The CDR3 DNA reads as TGTGCCAGCAGCGACTACGGGACACCTATCTCCTACAATGAGCAGTTCTTC. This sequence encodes CASSDYGTPISYNEQFF.

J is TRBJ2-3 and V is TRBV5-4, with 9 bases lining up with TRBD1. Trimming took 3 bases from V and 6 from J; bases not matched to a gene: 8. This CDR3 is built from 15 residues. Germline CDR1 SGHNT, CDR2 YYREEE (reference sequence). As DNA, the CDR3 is TGTGCCAGCAGCTCTGGGACAGGGTGGCAGGATACGCAGTATTTT. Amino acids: CASSSGTGWQDTQYF. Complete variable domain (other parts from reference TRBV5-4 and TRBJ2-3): ETGVTQSPTHLIKTRGQQVTLRCSSQSGHNTVSWYQQALGQGPQFIFQYYREEENGRGNFPPRFSGLQFPNYSSELNVNALELDDSALYLCASSSGTGWQDTQYFGPGTRLTVL.

The CDR3 loop reads CASSPTAGGFLHSTDTQYF. CDR3 DNA: TGTGCCAGCAGCCCAACAGCGGGGGGATTTTTACACTCCACAGATACGCAGTATTTT. This chain links TRBV14 with TRBJ2-3, with 9 bases matching TRBD2. Losses at the gene ends were 4 bases for V and 2 bases for J; bases not matched to a gene: 16. The germline V gene has CDR1 SGHDN and CDR2 FVKESK. The CDR3 runs to 19 residues.

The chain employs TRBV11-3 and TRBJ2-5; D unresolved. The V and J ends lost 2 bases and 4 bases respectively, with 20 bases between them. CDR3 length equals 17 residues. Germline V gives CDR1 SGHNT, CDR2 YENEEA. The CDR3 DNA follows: TGTGCCAGCAGCTTAAGGTCGTCAGCCTTAGGCGGAGAGACCCAGTACTTC. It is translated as CASSLRSSALGGETQYF.

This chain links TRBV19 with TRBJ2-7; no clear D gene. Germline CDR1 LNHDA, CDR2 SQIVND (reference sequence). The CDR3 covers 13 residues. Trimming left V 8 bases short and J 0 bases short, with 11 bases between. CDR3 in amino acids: CASAWQDSYEQYF. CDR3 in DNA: TGTGCCAGTGCTTGGCAGGACTCCTACGAGCAGTACTTC. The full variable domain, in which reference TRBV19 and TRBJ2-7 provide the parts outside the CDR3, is DGGITQSPKYLFRKEGQNVTLSCEQNLNHDAMYWYRQDPGQGLRLIYYSQIVNDFQKGDIAEGYSVSREKKESFPLTVTSAQKNPTAFYLCASAWQDSYEQYFGPGTRLTVT.

CDR3 coding DNA: TGTGCCAGCAGCTCAGGACAGGGCCAAGAGACCCAGTACTTC. It translates to CASSSGQGQETQYF. The V call is TRBV7-7, the J call TRBJ2-5, with 8 bases fitting TRBD1. Germline trimming cut 4 bases from V and 1 base from J; bases unmatched to any gene: 2. Per the germline V gene, CDR1 is SSHAT and CDR2 is FNYEAQ (reference sequence). This CDR3 has 14 residues.

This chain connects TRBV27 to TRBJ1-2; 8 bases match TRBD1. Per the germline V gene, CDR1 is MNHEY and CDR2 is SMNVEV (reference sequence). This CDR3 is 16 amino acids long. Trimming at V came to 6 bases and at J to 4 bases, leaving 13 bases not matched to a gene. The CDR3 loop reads CASRRGDRPNVYGYTF. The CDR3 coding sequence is TGTGCCAGCAGAAGGGGGGACAGGCCTAATGTCTATGGCTACACCTTC.